This section outlines one TCR beta chain sequence together with its context. As to time point: recipient sample about 28 days before transplant, after cytoreduction. This CDR3 has 15 residues. Trimming removed 1 base from V and 5 bases from J, with 14 bases in between. The germline V gene has CDR1 KGHSH and CDR2 LQKENI. These data belong to a study of T cell clonotyping in hematopoietic cell transplantation. The repertoire was sequenced with immunoSEQ multiplex PCR; TCRdb's copy has only in-frame clones and lacks some. The sample lists roughly 28,000 clones, 93% occurring once. This clonotype was sampled from a middle-aged man with acute myeloid leukemia. Some clones in this sample may be carry-over from other donors' samples. V gene TRBV18 combines with J gene TRBJ1-1; no clear D. This specimen was peripheral blood mononuclear cells, taken before stem cell transplant. CDR3 bases: TGTGCCAGCTCACCACAGAAGGGATCGGGTACTGAAGCTTTCTTT. Its protein is CASSPQKGSGTEAFF.